These 20 T cell receptor beta chains share one sample of origin, sequenced in a study of shared clonotypes between healthy human individuals. The method was immunoSEQ multiplex PCR; TCRdb's version includes in-frame clones alone and lacks a portion of them. The sample includes roughly 2 million clones, almost 96% seen only once; the top ten take roughly 0.13%. The sequencing input was naive CD4+ T cells sorted from blood. Specified subset: CD45RA+ positively selected. These receptors all come from a man aged 18 to 29 in good health.

The chain is built from TRBV4-2 and TRBJ1-5, with 7 nucleotides matching TRBD1. V shed 2 bases, J shed 2 bases, and the junction held 6 bases outside the gene matches. CDR3 size: 16 residues. Germline V gene lookup returns CDR1 LGHNA and CDR2 YNFKEQ. The CDR3 coding sequence is TGTGCCAGCAGCCAAATCGGGACAGATCGCAATCAGCCCCAGCATTTT. This translates into CASSQIGTDRNQPQHF.

The chain recombines TRBV18 with TRBJ2-2, with D possibly matching TRBD2 (5 bases). Germline loops: CDR1 KGHSH, CDR2 LQKENI. V was pared by 3 bases and J by 4 bases, with 15 bases between. This CDR3 spans 16 amino acids. CDR3 protein: CASSPSNTGITGELFF. DNA of the CDR3: TGTGCCAGCTCACCTAGTAATACGGGGATCACCGGGGAGCTGTTTTTT. The variable domain in full, with the rest retrieved from reference TRBV18 and TRBJ2-2, is NAGVMQNPRHLVRRRGQEARLRCSPMKGHSHVYWYRQLPEEGLKFMVYLQKENIIDESGMPKERFSAEFPKEGPSILRIQQVVRGDSAAYFCASSPSNTGITGELFFGEGSRLTVL.

The chain combines TRBV6-5 with TRBJ2-1; 7 bases are shared with TRBD1. Germline loops: CDR1 MNHEY, CDR2 SVGAGI. Trimming cost V 4 bases and J 1 base; bases outside gene matches: 7. The CDR3 has 16 amino acids. The CDR3 DNA reads as TGTGCCAGCAGTTCCTCTACAGGGGTTTCCTACAATGAGCAGTTCTTC. Its protein product is CASSSSTGVSYNEQFF.

This chain connects TRBV5-6 to TRBJ1-5; unclear D gene. Trimming pared 0 bases from V and 11 bases from J, leaving 12 bases between. The CDR3 has 13 residues. Per germline, CDR1 SGHDT and CDR2 YYEEEE. The CDR3 DNA sequence: TGTGCCAGCAGCTTGGACCGGTACGGGGCCCAGCATTTT. Residues: CASSLDRYGAQHF.

The chain is built from TRBV6-5 and TRBJ1-4; D ambiguous. The CDR3 is made up of 13 amino acids. V gave up 0 bases and J gave up 4 bases, with 3 bases separating them. Germline CDR1 and CDR2: MNHEY and SVGAGI. The CDR3 DNA reads TGTGCCAGCAGTTACTCTTTTAATGAAAAACTGTTTTTT. Translating gives CASSYSFNEKLFF.

The CDR3 DNA reads TGTGCCAGCAGTTGGGGACAGACTAACTATGGCTACACCTTC. It yields the protein CASSWGQTNYGYTF. V is TRBV6-5 and J is TRBJ1-2; 7 nucleotides align to TRBD1. This CDR3 has 14 residues. V lost 4 bases to trimming and J lost 0 bases; unmatched junction nucleotides: 2. Germline V CDR1 and CDR2: MNHEY, SVGAGI.

To note about this clone: This sample includes further DNA sequences coding for the same CDR3. The chain employs TRBV7-9 and TRBJ1-4; possible D gene TRBD1, 5 bases. Trimming removed 6 bases from V and 0 bases from J, with 8 bases in between. The CDR3 totals 14 residues. Looked up from germline, CDR1 is SEHNR and CDR2 is FQNEAQ (reference sequence). Written as DNA, the CDR3 is TGTGCCAGCAGTTTGACAGCAACTAATGAAAAACTGTTTTTT. It specifies CASSLTATNEKLFF.

In its sample, this clone was seen once. The rearrangement uses TRBV29-1 and TRBJ1-1; D is possibly TRBD1 (6 bases). Germline CDR1 reads SQVTM; CDR2 reads ANQGSEA. Trimming removed 7 bases at V and 0 bases at J, with 15 bases between. This CDR3 comprises 14 residues. CDR3 bases: TGCAGCGCCAAGGGGGAGGGAATGAACACTGAAGCTTTCTTT. Translating gives CSAKGEGMNTEAFF.

This chain joins TRBV11-2 and TRBJ2-5; no clear D. The CDR3 contains 11 residues. V was pared by 5 bases and J by 7 bases, with 8 bases between. CDR1 SGHAT and CDR2 FQNNGV come from the germline V gene. This CDR3 is CASSPPGTQYF. The CDR3 DNA reads TGTGCCAGCAGCCCTCCGGGGACCCAGTACTTC.

V and J are TRBV29-1 and TRBJ1-1; D gene ambiguous. CDR1 SQVTM and CDR2 ANQGSEA come from the germline V gene. Trimming took off 1 base at V and 1 base at J, with 16 bases between the two ends. This CDR3 is 16 amino acids long. CDR3 in DNA: TGCAGCGTTGAAGCGGCCCGCCTAGGTGGGAACACTGAAGCTTTCTTT. As protein: CSVEAARLGGNTEAFF.

The genes are TRBV10-3 and TRBJ1-1; possible D gene TRBD1, 5 bases. The V end lost 10 bases, the J end lost 1 base, and 10 bases lay between the germline ends. CDR3 length: 12 residues. Germline loops: CDR1 ENHRY, CDR2 SYGVKD. In nucleotides, the CDR3 is TGTGCCACCACAACAGGGAACACTGAAGCTTTCTTT. Its protein is CATTTGNTEAFF.

The chain couples TRBV30 to TRBJ1-6; perhaps TRBD1 as D (5 bases). There are 18 residues in the CDR3. The V gene's germline CDR1 is GTSNPN and CDR2 SVGIG (reference sequence). V was pared by 0 bases and J by 8 bases, with 23 bases between. CDR3 residues: CAWSVQRFGGISHSPLHF. The CDR3 DNA follows: TGTGCCTGGAGTGTCCAAAGGTTCGGGGGTATTAGTCATTCACCCCTCCACTTT.

With respect to this clone: In the same sample, other DNA sequences code for this CDR3. The rearrangement links TRBV18 to TRBJ2-2; TRBD1 agrees at 9 bases. Losses at the gene ends were 6 bases for V and 4 bases for J; bases not matched to a gene: 6. Germline V CDR1 and CDR2: KGHSH, LQKENI. The CDR3 length is 15 residues. Here the CDR3 reads CASSRGQGSTGELFF. The CDR3 DNA reads as TGTGCCAGCTCCCGCGGACAGGGGTCCACCGGGGAGCTGTTTTTT.

The J gene is TRBJ2-6, the V gene TRBV30; D is undetermined. In germline, CDR1 is GTSNPN, CDR2 SVGIG (reference sequence). This CDR3 is built from 13 residues. V lost 7 bases, J lost 0 bases, and 7 bases lay in between. Here the CDR3 reads CASTASGANVLTF. As DNA, the CDR3 is TGTGCCTCCACGGCCTCTGGGGCCAACGTCCTGACTTTC.

The rearrangement links TRBV9 to TRBJ1-2; the match to TRBD1 covers 7 bases. There are 13 residues in the CDR3. Germline lookup yields CDR1 SGDLS and CDR2 YYNGEE. Germline trimming cut 3 bases from V and 7 bases from J; bases unmatched to any gene: 6. CDR3 sequence reads: CASSAKGASGYTF. Written as DNA, the CDR3 is TGTGCCAGCAGCGCGAAGGGGGCGAGTGGCTACACCTTC. The entire variable domain, with the rest obtained from reference TRBV9 and TRBJ1-2, is as follows: DSGVTQTPKHLITATGQRVTLRCSPRSGDLSVYWYQQSLDQGLQFLIQYYNGEERAKGNILERFSAQQFPDLHSELNLSSLELGDSALYFCASSAKGASGYTFGSGTRLTVV.

The chain is built from TRBV10-3 and TRBJ2-3; D is uncertain. Germline loops: CDR1 ENHRY, CDR2 SYGVKD. CDR3 length: 14 amino acids. V was trimmed by 3 bases and J by 4 bases, leaving 11 bases between them. The CDR3 region is CAISDGIVPDTQYF. The CDR3 DNA is TGTGCCATCAGTGATGGAATCGTCCCAGATACGCAGTATTTT.

V is TRBV13 and J is TRBJ1-1; TRBD1 agrees at 9 bases. The CDR3 sequence is 15 residues long. Germline CDR1 PRHDT, CDR2 FYEKMQ (reference sequence). The J segment lost 6 bases and the V segment lost 3 bases, leaving 8 bases of the junction unmatched. CDR3: CASSFGTGSGAEAFF. DNA of the CDR3: TGTGCCAGCAGCTTTGGGACAGGGTCGGGCGCTGAAGCTTTCTTT. The full variable domain, rest sourced from reference TRBV13 and TRBJ1-1, is AAGVIQSPRHLIKEKRETATLKCYPIPRHDTVYWYQQGPGQDPQFLISFYEKMQSDKGSIPDRFSAQQFSDYHSELNMSSLELGDSALYFCASSFGTGSGAEAFFGQGTRLTVV.

With respect to this clone: Distinct nucleotide sequences in the sample also encode this CDR3. CDR3 in DNA: TGTGCCAGCACCAGGACAGGGGGCACAGATACGCAGTATTTT. This sequence encodes CASTRTGGTDTQYF. This sequence joins TRBV9 and TRBJ2-3, with 9 nucleotides matching TRBD1. J was trimmed by 1 base and V by 6 bases; bases with no gene match: 3. Per the germline V gene, CDR1 is SGDLS and CDR2 is YYNGEE. This CDR3 contains 14 residues. Using reference TRBV9 and TRBJ2-3 for the parts outside the CDR3, the full variable domain is DSGVTQTPKHLITATGQRVTLRCSPRSGDLSVYWYQQSLDQGLQFLIQYYNGEERAKGNILERFSAQQFPDLHSELNLSSLELGDSALYFCASTRTGGTDTQYFGPGTRLTVL.

The V call is TRBV5-6, the J call TRBJ2-5, with 15 bases identical to TRBD2. The CDR3 covers 17 residues. With V trimmed by 4 bases and J by 4 bases, 8 bases remained unmatched. CDR1 SGHDT and CDR2 YYEEEE come from the germline V gene. In DNA, the CDR3 is TGTGCCAGCAGCCACCGGACTAGCGGGAGGGCAGGAGAGACCCAGTACTTC. Protein product: CASSHRTSGRAGETQYF. The full variable domain, in which reference TRBV5-6 and TRBJ2-5 provide the parts outside the CDR3, is DAGVTQSPTHLIKTRGQQVTLRCSPKSGHDTVSWYQQALGQGPQFIFQYYEEEERQRGNFPDRFSGHQFPNYSSELNVNALLLGDSALYLCASSHRTSGRAGETQYFGPGTRLLVL.

The chain carries TRBV6-1 and TRBJ2-7, with D possibly being TRBD1 (6 bases). Trimming removed 6 bases at V and 2 bases at J, with 11 bases between. Germline CDR1 MNHNS, CDR2 SASEGT. The CDR3 extends over 13 amino acids. The CDR3 loop is CASSTQGTYEQYF. Here the CDR3 DNA reads TGTGCCAGCAGCACCCAGGGGACCTACGAGCAGTACTTC.